The clone carrying this T cell receptor beta chain was seen many times. Its antigen is not identified. The CDR3 length is 14 residues. Germline V gene lookup returns CDR1 LGHNA and CDR2 YNFKEQ. The V and J ends lost 1 base and 5 bases respectively, with 11 bases between them. This sample stems from a study of metastatic and nonmetastatic thyroid tumors. Across the study: Malignant and benign thyroid patients had repertoires compared in peripheral blood and tumor or nodule tissue. Points from the study as a whole: Benign nodules reportedly had significantly lower TCR beta diversity than malignant thyroid tumors in blood and tumor.

TCRdb re-called clones via MiXCR from the PCR reads. The sample includes tens of thousands of clones, roughly 20% of them seen just once. No treatment had been given to any patient before thyroid surgery. This receptor was taken from a female donor with papillary thyroid cancer or a benign thyroid nodule (not recorded which). Some clones in this sample may be carry-over from other donors' samples. The rearrangement links TRBV4-2 to TRBJ2-5; TRBD1 might be the D (6 bases). Material: blood. The CDR3 here is CASSQGGRVETQYF. The CDR3, as DNA: TGTGCCAGCAGCCAAGGGGGGCGGGTGGAGACCCAGTACTTC.